This TCR beta chain was captured in a study of blood T cell repertoires in COVID-19. Study background: The origin of the acute and convalescent COVID-19 samples was the United States, Italy and Spain. The cDNA or gDNA used as material had been derived from T cells, B-cell-depleted T cells, or PBMCs.

In the authors' methods: Scientists estimated how many nucleated cells there were by amplifying reference gene primers. Profiled with immunoSEQ multiplex PCR; TCRdb holds only in-frame clones, not every one. The V and J calls and the clone size are those of that table, but D and trimming were determined from the DNA. The sample lists about 150,000 clones, about 90% occurring once. Trimming removed 4 bases from V and 7 bases from J; junction bases left unmatched: 10. CDR1 and CDR2 (germline): MNHEY, SMNVEV (reference sequence). The CDR3 contains 15 residues. This sequence joins TRBV27 and TRBJ1-5; 7 bases agree with TRBD1. The source of this sequence is a man in his fifties with acute or convalescent COVID-19. Material for sequencing was peripheral blood. CDR3 nucleotides: TGTGCCAGCAGTTCCACCAGGGGGTCGGGCCAGCCCCAGCATTTT. This codes for CASSSTRGSGQPQHF.